Presented here are 7 T cell receptor beta chains from one specimen sequenced in a study of blood T cells in healthy people across ages. The use of a sample-barcoded 5' primer and a J-beta primer mix characterized a second PCR of roughly 6 to 11 cycles. A single record per CDR3 protein comes from TCRdb applying MiXCR to the 5' RACE reads. This sample yields some 850,000 distinct CDR3 sequences, of which around a quarter are seen a single time; 2.5% to 3.5% belongs to the top ten. This same sample was also taken into another study, of T cells of mothers and their children.

The sample was blood. The receptors shown here come from a boy aged 5 to 17 in good health.

The chain carries TRBV29-1 and TRBJ1-1; TRBD1 agrees at 7 bases. The CDR3 runs 12 residues. Germline trimming cut 5 bases from V and 5 bases from J; bases unmatched to any gene: 5. Germline CDR1 SQVTM, CDR2 ANQGSEA. CDR3 loop: CSVRDSRTEAFF. DNA for the CDR3: TGCAGCGTTCGGGACAGCCGAACTGAAGCTTTCTTT.

V usage is TRBV7-9 and J usage is TRBJ1-2, with D perhaps matching TRBD1 (6 bases). V was clipped by 1 base and J by 2 bases, with 8 bases between them. This CDR3 is built from 14 residues. Looked up from germline, CDR1 is SEHNR and CDR2 is FQNEAQ (reference sequence). The CDR3 nucleotides read TGTGCCAGCAGCTTAGATGGGGGCAACTATGGCTACACCTTC. It is translated as CASSLDGGNYGYTF.

At least ten counts were recorded for this clonotype. This chain links TRBV11-2 with TRBJ2-6, with 9 bases matching TRBD1. J lost 4 bases, V lost 5 bases, and 3 bases had no gene match. The V gene's germline CDR1 is SGHAT and CDR2 FQNNGV. The CDR3 sequence is 15 residues long. The DNA of the CDR3 is TGTGCCAGCAGCACAGGGGGCGCCGGGGCCAACGTCCTGACTTTC. It translates to CASSTGGAGANVLTF. The entire variable domain, with the rest obtained from reference TRBV11-2 and TRBJ2-6, is as follows: EAGVAQSPRYKIIEKRQSVAFWCNPISGHATLYWYQQILGQGPKLLIQFQNNGVVDDSQLPKDRFSAERLKGVDSTLKIQPAKLEDSAVYLCASSTGGAGANVLTFGAGSRLTVL.

This clonotype occurred a few times. The gene calls are TRBV29-1 and TRBJ1-1; no firm D call. This CDR3 contains 13 residues. V lost 7 bases, J lost 2 bases, and 14 bases lay in between. Germline CDR1 is SQVTM and CDR2 is ANQGSEA. CDR3 loop: CSGYRYSNTEAFF. The CDR3 DNA follows: TGCAGCGGTTACAGATATTCTAACACTGAAGCTTTCTTT.

CDR3 bases: TGCAGTGCTGGAGCCTCACGGGCGAACACTGAAGCTTTCTTT. Translation gives CSAGASRANTEAFF. The chain combines TRBV20-1 with TRBJ1-1; D not certain. The germline gives CDR1 DFQATT, CDR2 SNEGSKA (reference sequence). This CDR3 is 14 amino acids long. V lost 5 bases to trimming and J lost 1 base, with 14 bases between them.

The rearrangement uses TRBV7-2 and TRBJ2-1; a weak D match, TRBD2 (6 bases). Deletions cut 3 bases from V and 6 bases from J, with 9 bases between. This CDR3 is 13 amino acids long. Germline assignment: CDR1 SGHTA and CDR2 FQGNSA. CDR3 loop: CASSFAGSNEQFF. The DNA for the CDR3 is TGTGCCAGCAGCTTTGCGGGGAGCAATGAGCAGTTCTTC.

This clonotype was counted only a few times. The junction and the germline gene differ at one end; a read error may be behind it. The genes are TRBV12-5 and TRBJ1-6, with unresolved D. The germline CDR1 and CDR2 sequences are LGHNT and FRNRAP. The CDR3 is made up of 9 amino acids. The CDR3 loop reads CASGLDPFF. The CDR3 DNA sequence: TGTGCTAGTGGTTTGGATCCCTTCTTT.